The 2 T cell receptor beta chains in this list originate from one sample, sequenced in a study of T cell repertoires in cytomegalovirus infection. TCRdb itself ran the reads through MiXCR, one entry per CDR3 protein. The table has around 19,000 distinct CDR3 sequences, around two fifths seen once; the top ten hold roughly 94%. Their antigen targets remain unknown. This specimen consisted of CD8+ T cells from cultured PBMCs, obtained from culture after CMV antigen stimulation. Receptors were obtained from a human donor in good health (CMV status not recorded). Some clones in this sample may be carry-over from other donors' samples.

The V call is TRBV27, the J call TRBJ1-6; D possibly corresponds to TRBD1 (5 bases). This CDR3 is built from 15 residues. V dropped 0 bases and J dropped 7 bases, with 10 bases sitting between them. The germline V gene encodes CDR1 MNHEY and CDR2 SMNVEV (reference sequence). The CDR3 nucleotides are TGTGCCAGCAGTTTATCAGGGGCAGGCAATTCACCCCTCCACTTT. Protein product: CASSLSGAGNSPLHF.

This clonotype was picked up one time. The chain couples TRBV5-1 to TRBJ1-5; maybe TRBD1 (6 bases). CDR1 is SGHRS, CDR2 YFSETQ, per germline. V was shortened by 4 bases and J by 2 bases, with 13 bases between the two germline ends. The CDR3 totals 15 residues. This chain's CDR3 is CASSPEGGGNQPQHF. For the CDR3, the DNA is TGCGCCAGCAGCCCTGAAGGGGGAGGCAATCAGCCCCAGCATTTT.